This is a list of T cell receptor beta chains from one sample in a study of T cell repertoires in cytomegalovirus infection. TCRdb reprocessed the reads with MiXCR, giving one entry per CDR3 protein. The data hold about 270,000 distinct CDR3 sequences, with 22% observed a single time. No cognate antigen is known for these TCRs. The sample here was cultured PBMCs, taken from culture after CMV antigen stimulation. The origin of the receptors is a human donor in good health (CMV status not recorded). Some clones in this sample may be carry-over from other donors' samples. CDR3s include the opening cysteine and the closing phenylalanine or tryptophan. Each record gives: clone size, J gene, V gene, D gene, CDR3 length, CDR3 protein, CDR3 DNA. A D gene is named only where the DNA matches it firmly. Only part of the rows carry a size: once, few, many, or a class if the clone is expanded.

abundance: .; j_gene: TRBJ2-1; v_gene: TRBV20-1; d_gene: TRBD1; len: 17; CDR3aa: CSARDGQGVPAYNEQFF; CDR3nt: TGCAGTGCTAGAGATGGTCAGGGGGTGCCAGCCTACAATGAGCAGTTCTTC
abundance: many; j_gene: TRBJ2-5; v_gene: TRBV6-1; d_gene: .; len: 16; CDR3aa: CASSYPTGFGIETQYF; CDR3nt: TGTGCCAGCAGCTACCCCACAGGTTTTGGAATTGAGACCCAGTACTTC
abundance: .; j_gene: TRBJ2-7; v_gene: TRBV19; d_gene: .; len: 17; CDR3aa: CASSIESSGLYRYEQYF; CDR3nt: TGTGCCAGTAGTATAGAATCTTCAGGTCTTTATCGCTACGAGCAGTACTTC
abundance: .; j_gene: TRBJ2-7; v_gene: TRBV18; d_gene: .; len: 11; CDR3aa: CASSQEHEQYF; CDR3nt: TGTGCCAGCTCTCAGGAGCACGAGCAGTACTTC
abundance: .; j_gene: TRBJ1-1; v_gene: TRBV6-2/TRBV6-3; d_gene: .; len: 13; CDR3aa: CASRGDGNTEAFF; CDR3nt: TGTGCCAGCAGAGGGGATGGGAACACTGAAGCTTTCTTT
abundance: few; j_gene: TRBJ1-1; v_gene: TRBV11-3; d_gene: TRBD1; len: 16; CDR3aa: CASSFGQGQGNTEAFF; CDR3nt: TGTGCCAGCAGCTTTGGCCAAGGACAGGGTAACACTGAAGCTTTCTTT
abundance: .; j_gene: TRBJ2-3; v_gene: TRBV4-3; d_gene: .; len: 15; CDR3aa: CASSPFGRSTDTQYF; CDR3nt: TGCGCCAGCAGCCCCTTCGGTCGGAGCACAGATACGCAGTATTTT
abundance: .; j_gene: TRBJ2-1; v_gene: TRBV11-3; d_gene: TRBD2; len: 15; CDR3aa: CASSSGLAEHNEQFF; CDR3nt: TGTGCCAGCAGCTCCGGACTAGCGGAGCACAATGAGCAGTTCTTC
abundance: .; j_gene: TRBJ2-6; v_gene: TRBV20-1; d_gene: .; len: 15; CDR3aa: CSAPMTAWGANVLTF; CDR3nt: TGCAGTGCACCGATGACCGCCTGGGGGGCCAACGTCCTGACTTTC
abundance: many; j_gene: TRBJ2-3; v_gene: TRBV6-2/TRBV6-3; d_gene: .; len: 13; CDR3aa: CASSYYRTDTQYF; CDR3nt: TGTGCCAGCAGTTACTATCGCACAGATACGCAGTATTTT
abundance: few; j_gene: TRBJ2-1; v_gene: TRBV12-3/TRBV12-4; d_gene: TRBD1; len: 15; CDR3aa: CASSLMGTGRNEQFF; CDR3nt: TGTGCCAGCAGTTTAATGGGGACAGGAAGGAATGAGCAGTTCTTC
abundance: .; j_gene: TRBJ1-4; v_gene: TRBV28; d_gene: .; len: 14; CDR3aa: CASSPPGQFEKLFF; CDR3nt: TGTGCCAGCAGTCCCCCCGGACAATTTGAAAAACTGTTTTTT
abundance: few; j_gene: TRBJ2-5; v_gene: TRBV5-4; d_gene: .; len: 14; CDR3aa: CASSLGRDQETQYF; CDR3nt: TGTGCCAGCAGCTTGGGCCGGGACCAAGAGACCCAGTACTTC
abundance: few; j_gene: TRBJ1-1; v_gene: TRBV20-1; d_gene: .; len: 14; CDR3aa: CSARLGGPNTEAFF; CDR3nt: TGCAGTGCTAGACTTGGCGGACCGAACACTGAAGCTTTCTTT
abundance: many; j_gene: TRBJ1-1; v_gene: TRBV7-2; d_gene: .; len: 14; CDR3aa: CASSFLTENTEAFF; CDR3nt: TGTGCCAGCAGCTTCCTGACGGAGAACACTGAAGCTTTCTTT
abundance: .; j_gene: TRBJ1-5; v_gene: TRBV12-3/TRBV12-4; d_gene: .; len: 14; CDR3aa: CASSVLDSNQPQHF; CDR3nt: TGTGCCAGCAGCGTCCTTGATAGCAATCAGCCCCAGCATTTT
abundance: few; j_gene: TRBJ2-7; v_gene: TRBV28; d_gene: .; len: 16; CDR3aa: CASSLEKFGRSYEQYF; CDR3nt: TGTGCCAGCAGTTTAGAAAAGTTTGGCAGGAGCTACGAGCAGTACTTC
abundance: few; j_gene: TRBJ2-3; v_gene: TRBV25-1; d_gene: .; len: 17; CDR3aa: CASSDMRGGGRTDTQYF; CDR3nt: TGTGCCAGCAGTGACATGAGAGGGGGGGGGCGAACAGATACGCAGTATTTT
abundance: few; j_gene: TRBJ1-2; v_gene: TRBV6-5; d_gene: .; len: 12; CDR3aa: CASSRTNYGYTF; CDR3nt: TGTGCCAGCAGTCGGACTAACTATGGCTACACCTTC
abundance: .; j_gene: TRBJ1-1; v_gene: TRBV6-4; d_gene: .; len: 14; CDR3aa: CASSDGGVDTEAFF; CDR3nt: TGTGCCAGCAGTGACGGTGGGGTGGACACTGAAGCTTTCTTT
abundance: many; j_gene: TRBJ2-7; v_gene: TRBV4-2; d_gene: TRBD2; len: 14; CDR3aa: CASSQDTSVYEQYF; CDR3nt: TGTGCCAGCAGCCAAGATACTAGCGTCTACGAGCAGTACTTC
abundance: .; j_gene: TRBJ2-2; v_gene: TRBV6-2/TRBV6-3; d_gene: .; len: 14; CDR3aa: CASSYQGFTGELFF; CDR3nt: TGTGCCAGCAGTTACCAGGGGTTCACCGGGGAGCTGTTTTTT
abundance: .; j_gene: TRBJ2-1; v_gene: TRBV5-4; d_gene: TRBD2; len: 14; CDR3aa: CASSVTSGRDEQFF; CDR3nt: TGTGCCAGCAGCGTGACTAGCGGGAGGGATGAGCAGTTCTTC
abundance: many; j_gene: TRBJ2-5; v_gene: TRBV7-6; d_gene: TRBD1; len: 16; CDR3aa: CASSLEGRGRGETQYF; CDR3nt: TGTGCCAGCAGCTTAGAGGGTAGGGGGCGAGGGGAGACCCAGTACTTC
abundance: .; j_gene: TRBJ2-3; v_gene: TRBV10-2; d_gene: TRBD2; len: 15; CDR3aa: CASSEIAGGTDTQYF; CDR3nt: TGCGCCAGCAGTGAAATAGCGGGAGGCACAGATACGCAGTATTTT
abundance: .; j_gene: TRBJ2-5; v_gene: TRBV19; d_gene: TRBD2; len: 16; CDR3aa: CASSTSGRAWGETQYF; CDR3nt: TGTGCCAGTAGTACAAGCGGGAGGGCCTGGGGAGAGACCCAGTACTTC
abundance: .; j_gene: TRBJ1-5; v_gene: TRBV4-1; d_gene: TRBD1; len: 16; CDR3aa: CASSQAGTGGNQPQHF; CDR3nt: TGCGCCAGCAGCCAGGCCGGGACAGGGGGCAATCAGCCCCAGCATTTT
abundance: .; j_gene: TRBJ1-4; v_gene: TRBV6-5; d_gene: .; len: 14; CDR3aa: CASRAGDKNEKLFF; CDR3nt: TGTGCCAGCAGAGCGGGAGACAAGAATGAAAAACTGTTTTTT
abundance: .; j_gene: TRBJ1-1; v_gene: TRBV19; d_gene: TRBD1; len: 14; CDR3aa: CASTRDRGQTEAFF; CDR3nt: TGTGCCAGCACCCGGGACAGGGGGCAAACTGAAGCTTTCTTT
abundance: many; j_gene: TRBJ2-6; v_gene: TRBV7-9; d_gene: .; len: 16; CDR3aa: CASSPASGREANVLTF; CDR3nt: TGTGCCAGCAGTCCCGCATCCGGCCGAGAGGCCAACGTCCTGACTTTC
abundance: .; j_gene: TRBJ2-3; v_gene: TRBV10-3; d_gene: .; len: 11; CDR3aa: CAIRLGDTQYF; CDR3nt: TGTGCCATCAGACTGGGCGATACGCAGTATTTT
abundance: .; j_gene: TRBJ2-4; v_gene: TRBV19; d_gene: .; len: 17; CDR3aa: CASTSQVVRLAKNIQYF; CDR3nt: TGTGCCAGTACCTCACAGGTAGTAAGACTGGCCAAAAACATTCAGTACTTC
abundance: .; j_gene: TRBJ1-4; v_gene: TRBV29-1; d_gene: TRBD1; len: 13; CDR3aa: CSFRGQENEKLFF; CDR3nt: TGCAGCTTTAGGGGACAGGAAAATGAAAAACTGTTTTTT
abundance: .; j_gene: TRBJ2-7; v_gene: TRBV7-2; d_gene: .; len: 18; CDR3aa: CASSRPGRERPVSYEQYF; CDR3nt: TGTGCCAGCAGCCGTCCGGGCAGGGAGCGACCGGTGTCCTACGAGCAGTACTTC
abundance: .; j_gene: TRBJ1-5; v_gene: TRBV4-1; d_gene: .; len: 15; CDR3aa: CASSQEVYGWQPQHF; CDR3nt: TGCGCCAGCAGCCAAGAGGTGTACGGATGGCAGCCCCAGCATTTT
abundance: .; j_gene: TRBJ1-1; v_gene: TRBV7-2; d_gene: .; len: 14; CDR3aa: CASSLSGMITEAFF; CDR3nt: TGTGCCAGCAGCCTCAGCGGGATGATCACTGAAGCTTTCTTT
abundance: few; j_gene: TRBJ2-1; v_gene: TRBV27; d_gene: .; len: 15; CDR3aa: CASSYSGSTYNEQFF; CDR3nt: TGTGCCAGCAGTTATAGTGGCAGCACCTACAATGAGCAGTTCTTC
abundance: .; j_gene: TRBJ2-3; v_gene: TRBV6-1; d_gene: .; len: 13; CDR3aa: CASSQTSRNTQYF; CDR3nt: TGTGCCAGCAGCCAGACTTCCCGAAATACGCAGTATTTT
abundance: few; j_gene: TRBJ1-2; v_gene: TRBV4-1; d_gene: .; len: 16; CDR3aa: CASSQDGRGGIYGYTF; CDR3nt: TGCGCCAGCAGCCAAGATGGGAGGGGGGGGATTTATGGCTACACCTTC
abundance: many; j_gene: TRBJ1-4; v_gene: TRBV7-2; d_gene: TRBD1; len: 15; CDR3aa: CASSRNRGPNEKLFF; CDR3nt: TGTGCCAGCAGCCGAAACAGGGGCCCTAATGAAAAACTGTTTTTT
abundance: many; j_gene: TRBJ2-3; v_gene: TRBV7-2; d_gene: TRBD2; len: 15; CDR3aa: CASSSPGRVSDTQYF; CDR3nt: TGTGCCAGCAGCTCCCCCGGGAGGGTCTCAGATACGCAGTATTTT
abundance: .; j_gene: TRBJ2-3; v_gene: TRBV6-5; d_gene: .; len: 13; CDR3aa: CASSWDVGDTQYF; CDR3nt: TGTGCCAGCAGTTGGGACGTTGGAGATACGCAGTATTTT
abundance: .; j_gene: TRBJ2-7; v_gene: TRBV28; d_gene: .; len: 14; CDR3aa: CASSFGASSYEQYF; CDR3nt: TGTGCCAGCAGCTTCGGGGCTAGCTCCTACGAGCAGTACTTC
abundance: few; j_gene: TRBJ2-5; v_gene: TRBV7-8; d_gene: .; len: 13; CDR3aa: CASSARTKETQYF; CDR3nt: TGTGCCAGCAGCGCACGGACTAAAGAGACCCAGTACTTC
abundance: medium-sized; j_gene: TRBJ2-1; v_gene: TRBV6-2/TRBV6-3; d_gene: TRBD2; len: 15; CDR3aa: CASSYSGRVNNEQFF; CDR3nt: TGTGCCAGCAGTTATAGCGGGAGGGTCAACAATGAGCAGTTCTTC
abundance: few; j_gene: TRBJ2-3; v_gene: TRBV7-6; d_gene: .; len: 14; CDR3aa: CASSSSDLEDTQYF; CDR3nt: TGTGCCAGCAGCTCTAGTGATTTGGAAGATACGCAGTATTTT
abundance: many; j_gene: TRBJ1-3; v_gene: TRBV19; d_gene: TRBD1; len: 15; CDR3aa: CASSRGTGSGNTIYF; CDR3nt: TGTGCCAGTAGTAGAGGGACAGGGTCTGGAAACACCATATATTTT
abundance: many; j_gene: TRBJ2-4; v_gene: TRBV11-2; d_gene: .; len: 17; CDR3aa: CASSTQTGQSGGNIQYF; CDR3nt: TGTGCCAGCAGCACCCAAACGGGACAGTCCGGGGGAAACATTCAGTACTTC
abundance: few; j_gene: TRBJ2-7; v_gene: TRBV20-1; d_gene: .; len: 13; CDR3aa: CSATPRAAYEQYF; CDR3nt: TGCAGTGCTACCCCCCGGGCCGCCTACGAGCAGTACTTC
abundance: few; j_gene: TRBJ2-6; v_gene: TRBV27; d_gene: TRBD1; len: 17; CDR3aa: CASSHAQGAGGANVLTF; CDR3nt: TGTGCCAGCAGTCATGCACAGGGGGCGGGTGGGGCCAACGTCCTGACTTTC
abundance: few; j_gene: TRBJ2-7; v_gene: TRBV4-1; d_gene: .; len: 14; CDR3aa: CASSQENRIYEQYF; CDR3nt: TGCGCCAGCAGCCAAGAGAACCGTATCTACGAGCAGTACTTC
abundance: many; j_gene: TRBJ1-3; v_gene: TRBV7-2; d_gene: .; len: 14; CDR3aa: CASSSEGGGNTIYF; CDR3nt: TGTGCCAGCAGCTCGGAGGGGGGTGGAAACACCATATATTTT
abundance: few; j_gene: TRBJ2-6; v_gene: TRBV2; d_gene: .; len: 14; CDR3aa: CASTTDSGANVLTF; CDR3nt: TGTGCCAGCACCACAGACTCTGGGGCCAACGTCCTGACTTTC
abundance: many; j_gene: TRBJ2-2; v_gene: TRBV15; d_gene: .; len: 12; CDR3aa: CATSLYTGELFF; CDR3nt: TGTGCCACCAGCCTTTACACCGGGGAGCTGTTTTTT
abundance: .; j_gene: TRBJ1-2; v_gene: TRBV25-1; d_gene: TRBD1; len: 14; CDR3aa: CASSEDLQGAGYTF; CDR3nt: TGTGCCAGCAGTGAAGACCTCCAGGGGGCTGGCTACACCTTC
abundance: .; j_gene: TRBJ2-3; v_gene: TRBV5-5; d_gene: TRBD2; len: 18; CDR3aa: CASSFGLAGPVSTDTQYF; CDR3nt: TGTGCCAGCAGCTTTGGACTAGCGGGACCGGTTAGCACAGATACGCAGTATTTT
abundance: .; j_gene: TRBJ2-1; v_gene: TRBV9; d_gene: .; len: 16; CDR3aa: CASSATSREYYNEQFF; CDR3nt: TGTGCCAGCAGCGCTACTTCCAGGGAGTACTACAATGAGCAGTTCTTC